Each of the 23 T cell receptor beta chains below was sequenced from the same sample in a study of cytomegalovirus exposure and HLA in healthy donors (dated by TCRdb to about 2017). Library generation was performed with the immunoSEQ multiplex PCR assay. The multiplex PCR relied on a mix of 60 forward primers for TCR Vbeta segments and 13 reverse primers for TCR Jbeta segments. This is the immuneACCESS table as TCRdb keeps it, with only in-frame sequences that have V and J called. A part of the clones is gone; compared with another copy, unresolved V genes explain less than half, and the rest is unexplained. Present in this sample are about 200,000 clones, 70% to 90% of which were seen just once. The top ten clones comprise over 2% of the sample. Sequencing was carried out using PBMCs. Source of these receptors: a woman between 50 and 59 years old in good health and CMV-seronegative.

V and J are TRBV27 and TRBJ2-7; tentative D call: TRBD1 (6 bases). V gave up 0 bases and J gave up 2 bases, with 11 bases separating them. Germline values: CDR1 MNHEY, CDR2 SMNVEV (reference sequence). The CDR3 spans 15 residues. The CDR3, as DNA: TGTGCCAGCAGTTTATCGCCCCAGGGGACCTACGAGCAGTACTTC. It encodes CASSLSPQGTYEQYF.

The CDR3, as DNA: TGTGCCTGGAACCTAGGGACTAGCGGGAGGGGCGAGCAGTACTTC. Encoded protein: CAWNLGTSGRGEQYF. The J gene is TRBJ2-7, the V gene TRBV30; 16 nucleotides agree with TRBD2. V trimming: 4 bases; J trimming: 6 bases; junction bases outside the gene matches: 6. CDR1 and CDR2 from the germline V gene are GTSNPN and SVGIG (reference sequence). This CDR3 comprises 15 residues.

This clone was seen a few times. Other DNA sequences in the sample encode the same CDR3. The chain has TRBV9 and TRBJ2-2; 13 bases agree with TRBD2. Germline V lookup: CDR1 SGDLS, CDR2 YYNGEE. The CDR3 length is 17 residues. The V gene end was trimmed by 3 bases and the J gene end by 2 bases; junction bases not matched to a gene: 4. CDR3 in amino acids: CASSGGLAGLNTGELFF. The DNA of the CDR3 is TGTGCCAGCAGCGGGGGACTAGCGGGACTAAACACCGGGGAGCTGTTTTTT.

The chain links TRBV30 to TRBJ1-6; D might be TRBD1 (5 bases). This CDR3 region has 13 residues. V dropped 5 bases and J dropped 13 bases, with 18 bases sitting between them. Germline lookup yields CDR1 GTSNPN and CDR2 SVGIG (reference sequence). The CDR3: CAWDRDSNFPLHF. Here the CDR3 DNA reads TGTGCCTGGGACCGGGACTCAAATTTCCCCCTCCACTTT. Complete variable domain (other parts from reference TRBV30 and TRBJ1-6): SQTIHQWPATLVQPVGSPLSLECTVEGTSNPNLYWYRQAAGRGLQLLFYSVGIGQISSEVPQNLSASRPQDRQFILSSKKLLLSDSGFYLCAWDRDSNFPLHFGNGTRLTVT.

The rearrangement links TRBV7-3 to TRBJ2-3; 7 nucleotides align to TRBD2. V shed 0 bases, J shed 4 bases, and the junction held 7 bases outside the gene matches. Germline CDR1 is SGHTA and CDR2 is FQGTGA. This CDR3 spans 16 amino acids. In DNA, the CDR3 is TGTGCCAGCAGCTTAACGTCGGCGGGAGTAGCAGATACGCAGTATTTT. Its protein is CASSLTSAGVADTQYF. Supplemented by reference TRBV7-3 and TRBJ2-3, the full variable domain reads GAGVSQTPSNKVTEKGKYVELRCDPISGHTALYWYRQSLGQGPEFLIYFQGTGAADDSGLPNDRFFAVRPEGSVSTLKIQRTERGDSAVYLCASSLTSAGVADTQYFGPGTRLTVL.

The chain couples TRBV5-4 to TRBJ2-5; tentatively, D is TRBD2 (5 bases). V was shortened by 4 bases and J by 5 bases, with 24 bases between the two germline ends. The CDR3 is made up of 17 amino acids. Germline CDR1 and CDR2: SGHNT and YYREEE (reference sequence). The chain's CDR3 is CASSLGVASRSVETQYF. CDR3 sequence (DNA): TGTGCCAGCAGCCTTGGGGTGGCTAGCCGAAGCGTGGAGACCCAGTACTTC.

In its sample, this clone was seen once. This rearrangement joins TRBV6-5 to TRBJ2-1, with D perhaps TRBD1 (5 bases). This CDR3 is built from 14 residues. Germline values: CDR1 MNHEY, CDR2 SVGAGI. V dropped 4 bases and J dropped 9 bases, with 16 bases sitting between them. The CDR3 nucleotides are TGTGCCAGCAGTTTTAGGTCAGGGAAGGGTGAGCAGTTCTTC. This gives the protein CASSFRSGKGEQFF.

The rearrangement links TRBV2 to TRBJ2-1; 8 positions agree with TRBD2. Germline CDR1 is SNHLY and CDR2 is FYNNEI. The J segment lost 5 bases and the V segment lost 7 bases, leaving 10 bases of the junction unmatched. The CDR3 is 15 residues long. CDR3 nucleotide sequence: TGTGCCAGCACCGCCGGGACTAGGAGTGACAATGAGCAGTTCTTC. Its protein is CASTAGTRSDNEQFF.

The genes are TRBV27 and TRBJ1-2, with D possibly TRBD1 on 6 matching bases. Trimming shortened V by 7 bases and J by 2 bases, and 17 bases separated the two germline ends. The germline gives CDR1 MNHEY, CDR2 SMNVEV (reference sequence). The CDR3 has 15 amino acids. This chain's CDR3 is CASKPTGQRNYGYTF. The CDR3 DNA reads as TGTGCCAGCAAACCCACGGGACAACGCAACTATGGCTACACCTTC.

J is TRBJ1-4 and V is TRBV23-1; unclear D gene. TRBV23-1 carries the ORF label, with uncertain function. Trimming stripped 2 bases from V and 4 bases from J, with 11 bases between. This CDR3 has 15 amino acids. CDR3 sequence (DNA): TGCGCCAGCAGTCAAGAGGGCAGAGATAATGAAAAACTGTTTTTT. Translation gives CASSQEGRDNEKLFF.

The chain carries TRBV11-2 and TRBJ2-1; 7 nucleotides line up with TRBD2. CDR1 is SGHAT, CDR2 FQNNGV, per germline. The J segment lost 0 bases and the V segment lost 4 bases, leaving 9 bases of the junction unmatched. CDR3 length equals 17 residues. The CDR3 DNA reads TGTGCCAGCAGCTCCCCCGGGCGGGGGAGCTCCTACAATGAGCAGTTCTTC. This sequence encodes CASSSPGRGSSYNEQFF.

This clone appeared a few times. This chain joins TRBV30 and TRBJ2-5; D is ambiguous. The germline V and J ends were trimmed by 0 bases and 1 base, with 6 bases remaining between them. Germline V gene data show CDR1 as GTSNPN and CDR2 as SVGIG (reference sequence). The CDR3 has 13 amino acids. The CDR3 protein is CAWSVQAQETQYF. Written as DNA, the CDR3 is TGTGCCTGGAGTGTCCAGGCCCAAGAGACCCAGTACTTC.

V and J are TRBV7-9 and TRBJ1-1; tentative D call: TRBD1 (5 bases). The CDR3 has 13 amino acids. The ends were cut back, 2 bases at V and 10 bases at J, with 14 bases in the middle. CDR1 SEHNR and CDR2 FQNEAQ come from the germline V gene (reference sequence). CDR3 sequence: CASSLLDNSIAFF. In nucleotides, the CDR3 is TGTGCCAGCAGCTTACTGGACAATTCAATAGCTTTCTTT.

This clone was counted between two and nine times. The J gene is TRBJ1-3, the V gene TRBV7-6; no clear D. Per germline, CDR1 SGHVS and CDR2 FNYEAQ. The ends were cut back, 1 base at V and 0 bases at J, with 10 bases in the middle. The CDR3 has 16 residues. The CDR3 sequence: CASSLDRRNSGNTIYF. DNA of the CDR3: TGTGCCAGCAGCTTAGACAGACGTAACTCTGGAAACACCATATATTTT. The variable domain in full, with the rest retrieved from reference TRBV7-6 and TRBJ1-3, is GAGVSQSPRYKVTKRGQDVALRCDPISGHVSLYWYRQALGQGPEFLTYFNYEAQQDKSGLPNDRFSAERPEGSISTLTIQRTEQRDSAMYRCASSLDRRNSGNTIYFGEGSWLTVV.

The chain links TRBV5-1 to TRBJ2-5; D perhaps matches TRBD1 (6 bases). Germline lookup yields CDR1 SGHRS and CDR2 YFSETQ. Trimming took off 5 bases at V and 5 bases at J, with 16 bases between the two ends. There are 14 residues in the CDR3. The CDR3 coding sequence is TGCGCCAGCAGTCAGACAGGCGGATCGGAGACCCAGTACTTC. Amino acids: CASSQTGGSETQYF.

V usage is TRBV11-2 and J usage is TRBJ2-7, with TRBD2 matching over 7 bases. The J segment lost 6 bases and the V segment lost 0 bases, leaving 8 bases of the junction unmatched. This CDR3 region has 15 residues. Germline V lookup: CDR1 SGHAT, CDR2 FQNNGV. Here the CDR3 DNA reads TGTGCCAGCAGCTTAGATTGGCGGGAGCGGCTCGAGCAGTACTTC. It codes for CASSLDWRERLEQYF.

The chain joins TRBV30 to TRBJ1-2, with TRBD1 as a possible D gene (6 bases). This CDR3 has 15 residues. Trimming removed 3 bases from V and 0 bases from J, with 14 bases in between. Germline CDR1 and CDR2: GTSNPN and SVGIG (reference sequence). CDR3 nucleotide sequence: TGTGCCTGGAGCGACCCGAGGGGGACTAACTATGGCTACACCTTC. Translation gives CAWSDPRGTNYGYTF. Filled out from reference TRBV30 and TRBJ1-2, the complete variable domain reads SQTIHQWPATLVQPVGSPLSLECTVEGTSNPNLYWYRQAAGRGLQLLFYSVGIGQISSEVPQNLSASRPQDRQFILSSKKLLLSDSGFYLCAWSDPRGTNYGYTFGSGTRLTVV.

This clone showed up just once. Written as DNA, the CDR3 is TGCGCCAGCAGCTCGGGACAAGGTGAAGATACGCAGTATTTT. Translation gives CASSSGQGEDTQYF. V and J are TRBV5-1 and TRBJ2-3, with TRBD1 as a possible D gene (6 bases). Per the germline V gene, CDR1 is SGHRS and CDR2 is YFSETQ. The V gene lost 3 bases and the J gene lost 5 bases, with 13 bases spanning the gap. This CDR3 has 14 residues.

This chain links TRBV4-1 with TRBJ2-1, with 7 bases lining up with TRBD2. This CDR3 has 18 amino acids. Germline V gene sequence: CDR1 MGHRA, CDR2 YSYEKL. V lost 1 base, J lost 3 bases, and 12 bases stayed unmatched. CDR3 protein: CASSQGLGGRKVYNEQFF. The CDR3 nucleotides read TGCGCCAGCAGCCAAGGTTTAGGCGGGAGAAAGGTCTACAATGAGCAGTTCTTC.

This clone occurred once. This chain connects TRBV28 to TRBJ1-3, with a possible D match to TRBD1 (6 bases). The germline V and J ends were trimmed by 7 bases and 2 bases, with 15 bases remaining between them. This CDR3 comprises 15 residues. Looked up from germline, CDR1 is MDHEN and CDR2 is SYDVKM. The DNA of the CDR3 is TGTGCCAGCACTACAGGGTCACTAGCTGGAAACACCATATATTTT. Encoded protein: CASTTGSLAGNTIYF.

V and J are TRBV13 and TRBJ2-2; 8 nucleotides agree with TRBD2. Germline V gene data show CDR1 as PRHDT and CDR2 as FYEKMQ (reference sequence). The CDR3 is 15 residues long. V lost 6 bases to trimming and J lost 4 bases; unmatched junction nucleotides: 7. DNA of the CDR3: TGTGCCAGCAGGACCGGGACTAGGGTCACCGGGGAGCTGTTTTTT. Protein sequence: CASRTGTRVTGELFF.

This chain uses TRBV27 with TRBJ2-7, with 14 bases aligning to TRBD2. Germline-derived CDR1 and CDR2 are MNHEY and SMNVEV (reference sequence). The ends lost 3 bases at V and 4 bases at J; junction bases unmatched: 11. CDR3 length: 18 amino acids. The CDR3 DNA follows: TGTGCCAGCAGTTTGACTAGCGGGAGGGCCGGTAGCGTTTACGAGCAGTACTTC. Translated, it gives CASSLTSGRAGSVYEQYF.

This clone showed up just once. The J gene is TRBJ2-7, the V gene TRBV9; TRBD2 agrees at 16 bases. The germline gives CDR1 SGDLS, CDR2 YYNGEE. The CDR3 loop spans 19 amino acids. V was clipped by 0 bases and J by 1 base; unmatched bases: 7. CDR3 sequence reads: CASSVVRLGLAGGSYEQYF. In nucleotides, the CDR3 is TGTGCCAGCAGCGTAGTTCGATTGGGACTAGCGGGAGGGTCCTACGAGCAGTACTTC.